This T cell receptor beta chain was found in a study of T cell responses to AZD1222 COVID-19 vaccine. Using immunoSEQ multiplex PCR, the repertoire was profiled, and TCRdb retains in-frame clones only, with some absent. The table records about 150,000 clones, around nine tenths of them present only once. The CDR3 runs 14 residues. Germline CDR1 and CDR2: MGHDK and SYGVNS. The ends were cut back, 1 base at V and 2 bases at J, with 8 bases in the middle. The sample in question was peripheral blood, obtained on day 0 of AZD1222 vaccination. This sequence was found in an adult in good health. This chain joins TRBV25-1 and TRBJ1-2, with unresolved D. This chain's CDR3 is CASSELYNNYGYTF. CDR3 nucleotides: TGTGCCAGCAGTGAATTGTACAACAACTATGGCTACACCTTC.